This T cell receptor (beta chain) was identified during a study of T cell responses to AZD1222 COVID-19 vaccine. Study-level findings and limits: Researchers took repertoire samples only after the peak T cell response had come. Unmutated variant regions reportedly attract nearly half of all spike-specific TCRs.

Profiled with immunoSEQ multiplex PCR; TCRdb holds only in-frame clones, not every one. The sample contains 180,000 or so clones, approximately 93% of which appear only once. About this clone: Its specificity is not known.

The germline V and J ends were trimmed by 9 bases and 4 bases, with 16 bases remaining between them. The germline CDR1 and CDR2 sequences are SGHRS and YFSETQ. The CDR3 totals 13 residues. V gene TRBV5-1 combines with J gene TRBJ1-1; D unclear. Material: peripheral blood, obtained 28 days after the second AZD1222 dose. The source is an adult who received the AZD1222 COVID-19 vaccine. The CDR3 region has the DNA TGCGCCACCAAAGAGGTGGCGGGCACTGAAGCTTTCTTT. Its translation is CATKEVAGTEAFF.